The 5 T cell receptor beta chains in this list originate from one sample, sequenced in a study of blood T cell repertoires in COVID-19. TCRdb keeps only in-frame clones here, not all; method: immunoSEQ multiplex PCR. The repertoire holds under 250,000 clones, with more than 85% as singletons. Specimen: peripheral blood. The receptors were sampled from a man aged 60 to 75 with COVID-19, enrolled during active disease.

The chain combines TRBV29-1 with TRBJ2-7; the match to TRBD1 covers 8 bases. The CDR3 runs 15 residues. Trimming cost V 1 base and J 0 bases; bases outside gene matches: 5. Looked up from germline, CDR1 is SQVTM and CDR2 is ANQGSEA. The CDR3 is CSVEGTGTSSYEQYF. In nucleotides, the CDR3 is TGCAGCGTTGAAGGGACAGGGACCTCCTCCTACGAGCAGTACTTC.

The chain combines TRBV18 with TRBJ2-7; the D is unclear. The CDR3 has 13 residues. The germline V gene encodes CDR1 KGHSH and CDR2 LQKENI. V was trimmed by 2 bases and J by 5 bases, leaving 10 bases between them. CDR3 bases: TGTGCCAGCTCACCAAATGCCCAGGACGAGCAGTACTTC. Amino acids: CASSPNAQDEQYF.

CDR3 amino acids: CASSIAGTATNEKLFF. CDR3 sequence (DNA): TGTGCCAGTAGTATAGCAGGGACAGCAACTAATGAAAAACTGTTTTTT. V gene TRBV19 combines with J gene TRBJ1-4; 7 bases agree with TRBD1. The length of the CDR3 is 16 residues. CDR1 is LNHDA, CDR2 SQIVND, per germline (reference sequence). V gave up 1 base and J gave up 0 bases; unmatched junction bases: 2.

The V and J genes are TRBV5-4 and TRBJ1-2; 9 positions agree with TRBD1. V trimming: 4 bases; J trimming: 8 bases; junction bases outside the gene matches: 6. Germline-derived CDR1 and CDR2 are SGHNT and YYREEE (reference sequence). The CDR3 contains 13 residues. The CDR3 here is CASSIDRGIGYTF. The CDR3 coding sequence is TGTGCCAGCAGCATAGACAGGGGGATCGGCTACACCTTC.

The CDR3 sequence is CASSLGTSNTGELFF. Written as DNA, the CDR3 is TGCGCCAGCAGCCTCGGGACTTCGAACACCGGGGAGCTGTTTTTT. This chain links TRBV5-1 with TRBJ2-2, with D possibly TRBD2 on 6 matching bases. Trimming took 4 bases from V and 0 from J, leaving 10 bases between them. Germline V lookup: CDR1 SGHRS, CDR2 YFSETQ. CDR3 size: 15 residues.